This T cell receptor beta chain was identified in a study of control samples from healthy donors and cancer patients. The assay was immunoSEQ multiplex PCR, and TCRdb's table has in-frame clones only and misses some. This sample has about 28,000 clones, with around 80% found just once. V dropped 3 bases and J dropped 6; count of bases not matched to a gene: 21. The CDR3 totals 19 residues. Germline values: CDR1 LGHNA, CDR2 YSLEER. Sequenced: PBMCs. The chain has TRBV4-3 and TRBJ1-1, with TRBD1 matching 8 bases. This TCR was recovered from a man between 60 and 75 years old with head and neck cancer. This chain's CDR3 is CASSHLIPSGTGYFAEAFF. As DNA, the CDR3 is TGCGCCAGCAGCCATCTAATCCCCTCCGGGACAGGTTATTTCGCTGAAGCTTTCTTT.